This is a list of T cell receptor beta chains from one sample in a study of blood T cell repertoires in COVID-19. TCRdb's copy holds only in-frame clones and misses some; the assay was immunoSEQ multiplex PCR. The profile shows some 270,000 clones, roughly 89% of them singletons. The sequenced material came from peripheral blood. The source is a man in his forties or fifties with acute or convalescent COVID-19. CDR3s include the opening cysteine and the closing phenylalanine or tryptophan. The D gene is left open where the match is weak. Size values are once, few and many counts, or a class for expanded clones, and some rows have none.

J gene | D gene | clone size | V gene | CDR3 protein | CDR3 DNA
TRBJ1-5 | NA | NA | TRBV30 | CAWKTGSQPQHF | TGTGCCTGGAAAACAGGTAGCCAGCCCCAGCATTTT
TRBJ2-5 | NA | NA | TRBV5-1 | CASSQRHLKGTQYF | TGCGCCAGCAGCCAAAGACACCTGAAAGGAACCCAGTACTTC
TRBJ1-4 | NA | NA | TRBV10-3 | CAISDPTGGGGNEKLFF | TGTGCCATCAGTGACCCCACCGGAGGGGGGGGAAATGAAAAACTGTTTTTT
TRBJ2-7 | NA | NA | TRBV11-2 | CASSFGRSNEQYF | TGTGCCAGCAGCTTTGGCAGGTCCAACGAGCAGTACTTC
TRBJ1-4 | NA | NA | TRBV6-5 | CASSLAEKLFF | TGTGCCAGCAGCTTGGCTGAAAAACTGTTTTTT
TRBJ2-1 | TRBD2 | NA | TRBV6-6 | CASSSSRGGGEQFF | TGTGCCAGCAGTTCCTCGCGGGGGGGCGGGGAGCAGTTCTTC
TRBJ1-5 | NA | NA | TRBV5-3 | CAEPPWEGKHNQPQHF | TGTGCCGAACCCCCGTGGGAGGGGAAACACAATCAGCCCCAGCATTTT
TRBJ2-7 | TRBD1 | NA | TRBV30 | CAWSANWGRGRYEQYF | TGTGCCTGGAGTGCAAACTGGGGCAGGGGGCGCTACGAGCAGTACTTC
TRBJ1-2 | TRBD1 | NA | TRBV7-9 | CASSTGQGRSINYGYTF | TGTGCCAGCAGCACGGGACAGGGGAGGAGCATTAACTATGGCTACACCTTC
TRBJ1-2 | NA | NA | TRBV12-3/TRBV12-4 | CASSLGGTYGYTF | TGTGCCAGCAGTTTGGGAGGGACCTATGGCTACACCTTC
TRBJ2-4 | NA | NA | TRBV9 | CASSVGGETGNIQYF | TGTGCCAGCAGCGTTGGTGGAGAAACGGGAAACATTCAGTACTTC
TRBJ1-2 | NA | NA | TRBV2 | CASSEGAWHGYTF | TGTGCCAGCAGTGAGGGAGCGTGGCATGGCTACACCTTC
TRBJ1-1 | NA | NA | TRBV12-3/TRBV12-4 | CASRRQEGTEAFF | TGTGCCAGCAGGCGACAGGAAGGCACTGAAGCTTTCTTT
TRBJ1-5 | NA | NA | TRBV5-6 | CASSFRGTNQPQHF | TGTGCCAGCAGCTTCAGGGGAACCAATCAGCCCCAGCATTTT
TRBJ1-1 | NA | NA | TRBV12-3/TRBV12-4 | CASSLGRVTEAFF | TGTGCCAGCAGTTTAGGCCGGGTCACTGAAGCTTTCTTT
TRBJ1-5 | NA | once | TRBV6-5 | CASSREGQSNQPQHF | TGTGCCAGCAGTAGGGAGGGGCAGAGCAATCAGCCCCAGCATTTT
TRBJ2-2 | NA | NA | TRBV7-9 | CASSLRTDTGELFF | TGTGCCAGCAGCTTGCGGACAGACACCGGGGAGCTGTTTTTT
TRBJ1-2 | NA | NA | TRBV9 | CASTKSANYGYTF | TGTGCCAGCACCAAGAGCGCTAACTATGGCTACACCTTC
TRBJ2-2 | NA | few | TRBV5-5 | CASSFLLSGQKAGELFF | TGTGCCAGCAGCTTTTTGTTGAGTGGACAGAAGGCCGGGGAGCTGTTTTTT
TRBJ2-3 | NA | NA | TRBV3-1/TRBV3-2 | CASSQPGDIETTQYF | TGTGCCAGCAGCCAACCAGGGGACATAGAAACTACGCAGTATTTT
TRBJ1-3 | TRBD1 | once | TRBV9 | CASSPQGAGGNTIYF | TGTGCCAGCAGCCCCCAGGGGGCGGGTGGAAACACCATATATTTT
TRBJ1-4 | NA | NA | TRBV7-9 | CASSPPQDRGEKLFF | TGTGCCAGCAGCCCCCCTCAGGATCGTGGTGAAAAACTGTTTTTT
TRBJ1-1 | NA | NA | TRBV7-3 | CASSLEPFTEAFF | TGTGCCAGCAGCTTAGAGCCTTTCACTGAAGCTTTCTTT
TRBJ1-1 | NA | NA | TRBV18 | CASSPDSALAFF | TGTGCCAGCTCACCCGACAGCGCCTTAGCTTTCTTT